This T cell receptor beta chain appears in the sequencing data of a study of cytomegalovirus exposure and HLA in healthy donors. This clone was detected a few times. Per germline, CDR1 LNHDA and CDR2 SQIVND (reference sequence). V lost 5 bases and J 1 base, leaving 7 bases between the germline ends. The CDR3 runs 13 residues. Use of 60 Vbeta and 13 Jbeta primers characterized the PCR. The assay was immunoSEQ multiplex PCR, and TCRdb's table has in-frame clones only and misses some. The sample has around 150,000 clones; less than 9.5% are singletons. The rearrangement links TRBV19 to TRBJ2-3, with D possibly being TRBD2 (6 bases). The source is a male donor in good health and CMV-seronegative. Sequencing used PBMCs. CDR3 DNA sequence: TGTGCCAGTAGTTGGGGGGGCACAGATACGCAGTATTTT. As protein: CASSWGGTDTQYF.